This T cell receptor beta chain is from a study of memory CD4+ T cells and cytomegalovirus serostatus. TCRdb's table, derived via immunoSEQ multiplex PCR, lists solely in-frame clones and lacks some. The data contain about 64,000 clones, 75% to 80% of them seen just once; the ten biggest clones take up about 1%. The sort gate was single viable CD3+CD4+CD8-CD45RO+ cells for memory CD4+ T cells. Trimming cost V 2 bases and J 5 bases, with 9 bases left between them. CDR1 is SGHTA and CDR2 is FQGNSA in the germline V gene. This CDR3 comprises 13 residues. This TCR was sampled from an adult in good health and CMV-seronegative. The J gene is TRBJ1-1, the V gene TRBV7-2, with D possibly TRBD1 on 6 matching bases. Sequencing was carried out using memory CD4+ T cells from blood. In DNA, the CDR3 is TGTGCCAGCAGCTTAACAGGGAGGACTGAAGCTTTCTTT. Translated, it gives CASSLTGRTEAFF.